This T cell receptor beta chain was retrieved from a study of CD8 T cells in Susac syndrome. Whole-study results and caveats: The study admitted that it had a relatively small number of individuals in its TCR sequencing and HLA analysis.

Worth noting for this clonotype: No antigen is known for it.

The authors reverse transcribed roughly 0.5 to 1 ug RNA with random hexamers. It was immunoSEQ multiplex PCR that amplified TCR beta CDR3 across 54 Vbeta and 13 Jbeta. TCRdb analysed the immunoSEQ multiplex PCR reads with MiXCR anew, one entry per CDR3 protein. The data contain 100,000 or so distinct CDR3 sequences, 80% to 95% of them seen just once; the ten biggest clones take up approximately 0.12%. Controls were drawn from healthy donors and were matched for age and sex. TEMRA cells were FACS-enriched, with CD8+ and CD4+ T cells isolated negatively. Material for sequencing was CD8+ T cells from PBMCs. The source of this sequence is a human donor in good health.

Here the CDR3 reads CSARSRQGYEKLFF. The CDR3 region has the DNA TGCAGTGCTAGATCGAGACAGGGCTATGAAAAACTGTTTTTT. The chain joins TRBV20-1 to TRBJ1-4, with 7 bases identical to TRBD1. Germline trimming cut 2 bases from V and 6 bases from J; bases unmatched to any gene: 6. The CDR3 runs 14 residues. Per the germline V gene, CDR1 is DFQATT and CDR2 is SNEGSKA (reference sequence).